Each of the 18 T cell receptor beta chains below was sequenced from the same sample in a study of a mutant IDH1 vaccine in newly diagnosed glioma. Noted time point: week 23, last vaccination. Topical imiquimod accompanied each vaccine dose, which consisted of 300 ug of mutant IDH1 20-mer peptide. Profiled with immunoSEQ multiplex PCR; TCRdb holds only in-frame clones, not every one. Of about 81,000 clones in the sample, 70% to 90% are singletons; the top ten hold roughly 2%. The antigens of these receptors remain unknown. Sequences were derived from PBMCs, sampled from a glioma patient whose treatment included an IDH1 peptide vaccine. These receptors were taken from a young man with glioma. Some clones in this sample may be carry-over from other donors' samples.

DNA of the CDR3: TGTGCCAGCAGCTCCGGGGGGACCAGCACAGATACGCAGTATTTT. Protein sequence: CASSSGGTSTDTQYF. The V call is TRBV7-6, the J call TRBJ2-3; 7 bases align to TRBD2. In germline, CDR1 is SGHVS, CDR2 FNYEAQ. After removal of 4 bases from V and 0 bases from J, the junction contained 4 bases not matched to a gene. The CDR3 loop spans 15 amino acids.

The chain carries TRBV5-1 and TRBJ1-2, with a weak D call TRBD1 (6 bases). The CDR3 totals 14 residues. With 3 bases removed from V and 4 bases from J, the gap between germline ends came to 13 bases. From germline, CDR1 is SGHRS and CDR2 YFSETQ. The CDR3 DNA reads TGCGCCAGCAGCTGGGTAGACAGGACCTATGGCTACACCTTC. This sequence encodes CASSWVDRTYGYTF.

This chain joins TRBV28 and TRBJ1-1, with 7 bases fitting TRBD1. The CDR3 has 15 residues. From germline, CDR1 is MDHEN and CDR2 SYDVKM. V gave up 1 base and J gave up 4 bases; unmatched junction bases: 6. The CDR3 region has the DNA TGTGCCAGCAGTTTATTAGACAGGGAGGGCACTGAAGCTTTCTTT. Protein: CASSLLDREGTEAFF.

The V call is TRBV18, the J call TRBJ1-3; D call uncertain. Germline lookup yields CDR1 KGHSH and CDR2 LQKENI. The V gene lost 2 bases and the J gene lost 2 bases, with 7 bases spanning the gap. The CDR3 has 14 amino acids. The CDR3 DNA is TGTGCCAGCTCACCAATGCCAGCTGGAAACACCATATATTTT. Its translation is CASSPMPAGNTIYF.

The chain recombines TRBV9 with TRBJ1-2, with D unclear. With 3 bases removed from V and 8 bases from J, the gap between germline ends came to 23 bases. CDR1 SGDLS and CDR2 YYNGEE come from the germline V gene. This CDR3 region has 16 residues. DNA of the CDR3: TGTGCCAGCAGCGCTAGAAGTCCCGTACTATCACGGGGCTACACCTTC. This codes for CASSARSPVLSRGYTF.

The rearrangement links TRBV5-5 to TRBJ2-3; no firm D call. The V end lost 3 bases, the J end lost 2 bases, and 4 bases lay between the germline ends. This CDR3 contains 12 residues. Germline lookup yields CDR1 SGHKS and CDR2 YYEKEE (reference sequence). This CDR3 is CASSSNTDTQYF. The CDR3 region has the DNA TGTGCCAGCAGCTCCAACACAGATACGCAGTATTTT.

This sequence joins TRBV19 and TRBJ2-5; no definite D call. The V and J ends lost 0 bases and 4 bases respectively, with 9 bases between them. The CDR3 extends over 14 amino acids. CDR1 and CDR2 from the germline V gene are LNHDA and SQIVND (reference sequence). In DNA, the CDR3 is TGTGCCAGTAGTATAGATCCTGACCGAGAGACCCAGTACTTC. This translates into CASSIDPDRETQYF.

This sequence joins TRBV5-1 and TRBJ1-4; perhaps TRBD1 as D (6 bases). Between the trimmed V and J ends, which lost 0 bases and 8 bases, there was a span of 11 bases. CDR1 SGHRS and CDR2 YFSETQ come from the germline V gene. The CDR3 is made up of 14 amino acids. CDR3 DNA: TGCGCCAGCAGCTTGGCGGCAGGGGAAGAAAAACTGTTTTTT. Its protein is CASSLAAGEEKLFF.

The chain employs TRBV25-1 and TRBJ2-3; 7 nucleotides align to TRBD1. V trimming: 7 bases; J trimming: 9 bases; junction bases outside the gene matches: 13. This CDR3 is built from 14 residues. In germline, CDR1 is MGHDK, CDR2 SYGVNS. DNA for the CDR3: TGTGCCAGCACTGCGCTGGACAGGCTGGGCACGCAGTATTTT. Protein product: CASTALDRLGTQYF.

The V call is TRBV11-2, the J call TRBJ2-1; D may be TRBD2 (5 bases). There are 17 residues in the CDR3. Germline CDR1 reads SGHAT; CDR2 reads FQNNGV. The V end lost 4 bases, the J end lost 0 bases, and 16 bases lay between the germline ends. CDR3 nucleotide sequence: TGTGCCAGCAGCTCCAACCCCACGGGGAGCTCCTACAATGAGCAGTTCTTC. Translation gives CASSSNPTGSSYNEQFF.

This chain connects TRBV19 to TRBJ2-2; D possibly matches TRBD1 or TRBD2 (5 bases each). CDR1 is LNHDA, CDR2 SQIVND, per germline (reference sequence). This CDR3 region has 17 residues. V lost 1 base and J 4 bases, leaving 16 bases between the germline ends. For the CDR3, the DNA is TGTGCCAGTAGTATAGGACCCCCCGCAGGGAGCACCGGGGAGCTGTTTTTT. Amino acid sequence: CASSIGPPAGSTGELFF.

The chain joins TRBV7-9 to TRBJ2-2; weak D call: TRBD2 (6 bases). The CDR3 loop spans 16 amino acids. Germline CDR1 SEHNR, CDR2 FQNEAQ (reference sequence). The ends were cut back, 5 bases at V and 0 bases at J, with 13 bases in the middle. CDR3 loop: CASSLGSGTNTGELFF. The CDR3 region has the DNA TGTGCCAGCAGCCTTGGTAGCGGAACGAACACCGGGGAGCTGTTTTTT.

The chain employs TRBV9 and TRBJ2-7; the match to TRBD2 covers 7 bases. V shed 2 bases, J shed 0 bases, and the junction held 5 bases outside the gene matches. CDR1 is SGDLS and CDR2 is YYNGEE in the germline V gene. This CDR3 spans 15 amino acids. The CDR3 DNA is TGTGCCAGCAGCGTTTCGGGGACTATCTCCTACGAGCAGTACTTC. This gives the protein CASSVSGTISYEQYF.

The sample holds one count of this clone. The chain uses TRBV4-3 and TRBJ2-2; TRBD1 might be the D (6 bases). The CDR3 loop spans 14 amino acids. The V and J ends lost 3 bases and 4 bases respectively, with 9 bases between them. Germline V gene sequence: CDR1 LGHNA, CDR2 YSLEER. The CDR3 DNA reads TGCGCCAGCAGCCAGTCCAGGGGCACCGGGGAGCTGTTTTTT. As protein: CASSQSRGTGELFF.

The chain employs TRBV6-6 and TRBJ2-7; either TRBD1 or TRBD2 may fit D (5 bases each). Trimming shortened V by 0 bases and J by 3 bases, and 9 bases separated the two germline ends. The CDR3 is 14 amino acids. The V gene's germline CDR1 is MNHNY and CDR2 SVGAGI (reference sequence). CDR3 in amino acids: CASSYSRDVYEQYF. The CDR3 nucleotides read TGTGCCAGCAGTTACTCTAGGGACGTCTACGAGCAGTACTTC.

The V gene is TRBV28, the J gene TRBJ1-5; 9 positions agree with TRBD1. Germline trimming cut 0 bases from V and 3 bases from J; bases unmatched to any gene: 6. CDR1 is MDHEN, CDR2 SYDVKM, per germline. The CDR3 totals 17 residues. CDR3 protein: CASSLWTGGKFNQPQHF. DNA of the CDR3: TGTGCCAGCAGTTTATGGACAGGGGGAAAGTTCAATCAGCCCCAGCATTTT.

CDR3 nucleotide sequence: TGTGCCACCAGCAGAGATCGGGGGTACAATGAGCAGTTCTTC. It codes for CATSRDRGYNEQFF. This rearrangement joins TRBV15 to TRBJ2-1; TRBD2 might be the D (6 bases). In germline, CDR1 is LNHNV, CDR2 YYDKDF (reference sequence). This CDR3 spans 14 amino acids. V dropped 0 bases and J dropped 4 bases, with 7 bases sitting between them.

The chain joins TRBV5-1 to TRBJ2-3; D call uncertain. Germline-derived CDR1 and CDR2 are SGHRS and YFSETQ. Trimming left V 0 bases short and J 2 bases short, with 13 bases between. The CDR3 extends over 16 amino acids. The CDR3 sequence is CASSLDARSYTDTQYF. CDR3 coding DNA: TGCGCCAGCAGCTTGGATGCCAGGAGTTACACAGATACGCAGTATTTT.